This paragraph covers one T cell receptor beta chain sequence. This specimen belongs to a study of OX40 agonist ivuxolimab in advanced cancers. It was autoimmune disease history or systemic immunosuppression that excluded patients. Germline values: CDR1 SEHNR, CDR2 FQNEAQ (reference sequence). The CDR3 totals 15 residues. V was trimmed by 8 bases and J by 0 bases, leaving 14 bases between them. The table came from immunoSEQ multiplex PCR; TCRdb's copy has only in-frame clones and leaves some out. The data show about 59,000 clones, with 82% seen just once and less than 0.6% held by the top ten. This TCR derives from an adult with an advanced solid tumor such as melanoma, head and neck, liver or kidney cancer. This material consisted of CD4+ or CD8+ T cells sorted from blood, taken in a trial of the OX40 agonist ivuxolimab. V is TRBV7-9 and J is TRBJ2-1; D ambiguous. The CDR3 nucleotides read TGTGCCAGCGGATTAGCATGGAGCTCCTACAATGAGCAGTTCTTC. Its translation is CASGLAWSSYNEQFF.